These T cell receptor beta chains were read from a single sample in a study of blood T cell repertoires in COVID-19. Assay: immunoSEQ multiplex PCR; the TCRdb copy retains only in-frame clones and omits some. The sample yields around 220,000 clones, about nine tenths seen once. The sequenced sample was peripheral blood. All receptors come from a man in his forties or fifties with acute or convalescent COVID-19. Each CDR3 is given with its conserved first and last residue. Each record gives: CDR3 DNA, CDR3 protein, V gene, clone size, D gene, J gene. D genes are given only for firm matches. Part of the rows lack a size; the others show once, few, many or a class for expanded clones.

DNA: TGCGCCAGCAGCCAAGATATACGAGAGACAGCGGGGGCTTTCTTT
CDR3: CASSQDIRETAGAFF
V: TRBV4-1
size: few
D: .
J: TRBJ1-1

DNA: TGTGCCAGTACTACCGTGAACACCGGGGAGCTGTTTTTT
CDR3: CASTTVNTGELFF
V: TRBV18
size: .
D: .
J: TRBJ2-2

DNA: TGTGCCAGCAGCGCGCGACAGAGGCAGAACACTGAAGCTTTCTTT
CDR3: CASSARQRQNTEAFF
V: TRBV9
size: .
D: .
J: TRBJ1-1

DNA: TGTGCCAGCAGTCCCACAGGGGATCAGCCCCAGCATTTT
CDR3: CASSPTGDQPQHF
V: TRBV6-5
size: .
D: TRBD1
J: TRBJ1-5

DNA: TGTGCCAGTAGTTTATCCTTAAACACTGAAGCTTTCTTT
CDR3: CASSLSLNTEAFF
V: TRBV19
size: .
D: .
J: TRBJ1-1

DNA: TGTGCCAGCAGCCCACTCCAAGGGGGGGGCGCTGCTGGAAACACCATATATTTT
CDR3: CASSPLQGGGAAGNTIYF
V: TRBV7-6
size: .
D: .
J: TRBJ1-3

DNA: TGCAGTGCTAGTTTATCGGTAGCGGGGAGCTCCTACAATGAGCAGTTCTTC
CDR3: CSASLSVAGSSYNEQFF
V: TRBV20-1
size: few
D: TRBD2
J: TRBJ2-1

DNA: TGTGCCAGCAGGAAGACAGGGAGCTCTGGAAACACCATATATTTT
CDR3: CASRKTGSSGNTIYF
V: TRBV5-6
size: few
D: TRBD1
J: TRBJ1-3

DNA: TGTGCCAGCAGCCAGAGACAGGGGGGCACCTACGAGCAGTACTTC
CDR3: CASSQRQGGTYEQYF
V: TRBV7-2
size: .
D: TRBD1
J: TRBJ2-7

DNA: TGTGCCAGCAGTCACGAAGCGACAGGCTCTTATGGCTACACCTTC
CDR3: CASSHEATGSYGYTF
V: TRBV27
size: .
D: .
J: TRBJ1-2

DNA: TGTGCCAGCAGTGAAAGTCGGGATTTCTATGGCTACACCTTC
CDR3: CASSESRDFYGYTF
V: TRBV2
size: once
D: .
J: TRBJ1-2

DNA: TGCGCCAGCAGTGAAGGAGGGTCCTATTCACCCCTCCACTTT
CDR3: CASSEGGSYSPLHF
V: TRBV10-1
size: .
D: .
J: TRBJ1-6

DNA: TGTGCCAGCAGCCAAGCCCTCCAGGCCCTACCCCAGTACTTC
CDR3: CASSQALQALPQYF
V: TRBV3-1/TRBV3-2
size: .
D: .
J: TRBJ2-7

DNA: TGTGCCAGCAGAACTGACAGGGAGGCCTATGGCTACACCTTC
CDR3: CASRTDREAYGYTF
V: TRBV4-2
size: once
D: TRBD1
J: TRBJ1-2

DNA: TGTGCCAGCAGTTTGCGGGACCCCAATAGCAATCAGCCCCAGCATTTT
CDR3: CASSLRDPNSNQPQHF
V: TRBV27
size: once
D: .
J: TRBJ1-5

DNA: TGTGCCAGCAGCCCCCAACCACAGGGGGTGGGTTCACCCCTCCACTTT
CDR3: CASSPQPQGVGSPLHF
V: TRBV7-2
size: .
D: TRBD1
J: TRBJ1-6

DNA: TGCAGCGTAGGGCAGGGGCAGGGGCCAAGGCCTGCAACTAATGAAAAACTGTTTTTT
CDR3: CSVGQGQGPRPATNEKLFF
V: TRBV29-1
size: .
D: .
J: TRBJ1-4

DNA: TGCAGCGTCGTTAACGATCTAGGGACAAGAGTAAACTATGGCTACACCTTC
CDR3: CSVVNDLGTRVNYGYTF
V: TRBV29-1
size: .
D: .
J: TRBJ1-2

DNA: TGTGCCAGCAGCTTAACGGGGATCAGGGGTGAAAAACTGTTTTTT
CDR3: CASSLTGIRGEKLFF
V: TRBV7-6
size: .
D: .
J: TRBJ1-4

DNA: TGTGCCAGCAGTTGGCAGGGAATGGAGCATCAGCCCCAGCATTTT
CDR3: CASSWQGMEHQPQHF
V: TRBV5-5
size: .
D: .
J: TRBJ1-5

DNA: TGTGCCACCAGTGACCTCGGGACAGGGAATTCACCCCTCCACTTT
CDR3: CATSDLGTGNSPLHF
V: TRBV24-1
size: .
D: TRBD1
J: TRBJ1-6

DNA: TGCAGCGTTGGAAGGGATGGAGGGTATGGCTACACCTTC
CDR3: CSVGRDGGYGYTF
V: TRBV29-1
size: .
D: .
J: TRBJ1-2

DNA: TGTGCCAGCAGCTTGATGGCGGCCCACGGAGCTTTCTTT
CDR3: CASSLMAAHGAFF
V: TRBV5-4
size: .
D: .
J: TRBJ1-1

DNA: TGTGCCAGCAGCCCAAGCAGGGGACGGGGCACAGATACGCAGTATTTT
CDR3: CASSPSRGRGTDTQYF
V: TRBV7-6
size: .
D: .
J: TRBJ2-3

DNA: TGTGCCAGTACGCGACAGGGGGCGATGAACACTGAAGCTTTCTTT
CDR3: CASTRQGAMNTEAFF
V: TRBV27
size: .
D: TRBD1
J: TRBJ1-1

DNA: TGTGCCAGCAGCTCGACCACCGCTAGCGGGGGGCAAGAGACCCAGTACTTC
CDR3: CASSSTTASGGQETQYF
V: TRBV5-6
size: .
D: TRBD2
J: TRBJ2-5

DNA: TGCGCCAGCAGCTTTCGGACAAGCGAAGCAGATACGCAGTATTTT
CDR3: CASSFRTSEADTQYF
V: TRBV5-1
size: once
D: .
J: TRBJ2-3

DNA: TGTGCCAGCAGCTTTCCTTCCGGGTTAAGAGAAAAACTGTTTTTT
CDR3: CASSFPSGLREKLFF
V: TRBV7-6
size: once
D: .
J: TRBJ1-4

DNA: TGCGCCAGCAGCCCGGGGGGGACAGGGACTGGAAACACCATATATTTT
CDR3: CASSPGGTGTGNTIYF
V: TRBV5-1
size: .
D: TRBD1
J: TRBJ1-3

DNA: TGTGCCAGCAGGCCCGCAGGGATCACTAATGAAAAACTGTTTTTT
CDR3: CASRPAGITNEKLFF
V: TRBV28
size: .
D: .
J: TRBJ1-4

DNA: TGTGCCAGCAGTCGGACTGGAGAAGCTTTCTTT
CDR3: CASSRTGEAFF
V: TRBV12-3/TRBV12-4
size: .
D: .
J: TRBJ1-1

DNA: TGCGCCAGCAGCCAACTCCGACTAGCGGGGCAGGAGACCCAGTACTTC
CDR3: CASSQLRLAGQETQYF
V: TRBV4-1
size: .
D: TRBD2
J: TRBJ2-5

DNA: TGTGCCAGCAGCGTAGGAGTTCAAGAGACCCAGTACTTC
CDR3: CASSVGVQETQYF
V: TRBV9
size: .
D: .
J: TRBJ2-5

DNA: TGTGCCAGCAGTCCCCGGGATACGCAGTATTTT
CDR3: CASSPRDTQYF
V: TRBV12-3/TRBV12-4
size: .
D: .
J: TRBJ2-3

DNA: TGTGCCAGCAGCGTAGGCTACAGGGGAGGCAACACTGAAGCTTTCTTT
CDR3: CASSVGYRGGNTEAFF
V: TRBV9
size: once
D: TRBD1
J: TRBJ1-1

DNA: TGTGCCAGTAGTATAGGGACAGGCGGAAATTCACCCCTCCACTTT
CDR3: CASSIGTGGNSPLHF
V: TRBV19
size: .
D: TRBD1
J: TRBJ1-6

DNA: TGTGCCAGCAGTGAAAACAGATTCTCTGGAAACACCATATATTTT
CDR3: CASSENRFSGNTIYF
V: TRBV6-1
size: .
D: .
J: TRBJ1-3

DNA: TGTGCCAGCAGCACCACTAGCGGGGGCTACTACGAGCAGTACTTC
CDR3: CASSTTSGGYYEQYF
V: TRBV6-6
size: .
D: TRBD2
J: TRBJ2-7

DNA: TGCGCCAGCAGTGAGGGCATATTGAACACTGAAGCTTTCTTT
CDR3: CASSEGILNTEAFF
V: TRBV10-1
size: once
D: .
J: TRBJ1-1

DNA: TGTGCCAGCAGCCCACCGGGACTAGCGGGGGGCCACAATGAGCAGTTCTTC
CDR3: CASSPPGLAGGHNEQFF
V: TRBV5-4
size: .
D: TRBD2
J: TRBJ2-1

DNA: TGTGCCTGGAGTGTACTGGATAAACAGAATGAAAAACTGTTTTTT
CDR3: CAWSVLDKQNEKLFF
V: TRBV30
size: .
D: .
J: TRBJ1-4

DNA: TGCGCCAGCAGCTTACGAGGAACAGGTGGCTACACCTTC
CDR3: CASSLRGTGGYTF
V: TRBV5-1
size: .
D: .
J: TRBJ1-2

DNA: TGTGCCACCCTGGGAGCACCCGTTAGCAATCAGCCCCAGCATTTT
CDR3: CATLGAPVSNQPQHF
V: TRBV6-5
size: .
D: .
J: TRBJ1-5

DNA: TGTGCCAGTAGTCTAGGGGGAGGCCTTGGGGCCAACGTCCTGACTTTC
CDR3: CASSLGGGLGANVLTF
V: TRBV19
size: .
D: .
J: TRBJ2-6

DNA: TGTGCCAGAAGCCCCAGGAGGGGGCGAAGGTGGCGGGGATACACCATATATTTT
CDR3: CARSPRRGRRWRGYTIYF
V: TRBV5-3
size: .
D: TRBD1
J: TRBJ1-3

DNA: TGTGCCAGCTCCCGGGGGACAGGGGGCCTTAATTCACCCCTCCACTTT
CDR3: CASSRGTGGLNSPLHF
V: TRBV18
size: .
D: TRBD1
J: TRBJ1-6

DNA: TGTGCCAGCAGTGAGATCCAGGGGAGGGGAATCTATGGCTACACCTTC
CDR3: CASSEIQGRGIYGYTF
V: TRBV6-1
size: .
D: .
J: TRBJ1-2

DNA: TGTGCCAGCAGTTTCGGGAACACTGAAGCTTTCTTT
CDR3: CASSFGNTEAFF
V: TRBV12-3/TRBV12-4
size: .
D: .
J: TRBJ1-1

DNA: TGTGCCAGCAGCTTAACAGAAGACTATGGCTACACCTTC
CDR3: CASSLTEDYGYTF
V: TRBV7-9
size: .
D: .
J: TRBJ1-2

DNA: TGCGCCAGCAGCTTGGACTCAGGGTTGGGTGGCTACACCTTC
CDR3: CASSLDSGLGGYTF
V: TRBV5-1
size: .
D: .
J: TRBJ1-2